These 32 T cell receptor beta chains came from one sample sequenced in a study of beta chain features in type 1 diabetes. Expressed TCRB transcripts were sequenced because the isolated RNA had all been reverse transcribed beforehand. The method was immunoSEQ multiplex PCR; TCRdb's version includes in-frame clones alone and lacks a portion of them. In the table there are 350,000 to 450,000 clones, around 15% of which are singletons. Sequences were obtained from naive CD4+ T cells from blood. All receptors derive from a young woman in good health.

The chain links TRBV4-2 to TRBJ1-5; no clear D gene. The V end lost 0 bases, the J end lost 7 bases, and 7 bases lay between the germline ends. Germline V gene sequence: CDR1 LGHNA, CDR2 YNFKEQ. CDR3 length: 13 residues. The CDR3 protein is CASSQDLQQPQHF. CDR3 DNA sequence: TGTGCCAGCAGCCAAGATCTACAGCAGCCCCAGCATTTT.

The chain employs TRBV5-4 and TRBJ2-3, with a weak D call TRBD2 (5 bases). The germline V gene encodes CDR1 SGHNT and CDR2 YYREEE (reference sequence). The CDR3 sequence is 15 residues long. The V and J ends lost 0 bases and 8 bases respectively, with 16 bases between them. The CDR3 region has the DNA TGTGCCAGCAGCTTGGGAGTCATCGACGAGGGTACGCAGTATTTT. The encoded protein is CASSLGVIDEGTQYF.

This clone occurred a few times. V usage is TRBV7-8 and J usage is TRBJ2-5, with a tentative D call TRBD1 (5 bases). The CDR3 is 14 residues long. V gave up 5 bases and J gave up 1 base, with 11 bases separating them. CDR1 and CDR2 from the germline V gene are SGHVS and FQNEAQ. The CDR3, as DNA: TGTGCCAGCAGCCGTTACAGGACCCAAGAGACCCAGTACTTC. It translates to CASSRYRTQETQYF.

J is TRBJ1-5 and V is TRBV30, with D perhaps matching TRBD1 (5 bases). CDR3 length equals 13 residues. Trimming removed 1 base at V and 9 bases at J, with 13 bases between. CDR1 and CDR2 from the germline V gene are GTSNPN and SVGIG (reference sequence). Written as DNA, the CDR3 is TGTGCCTGGAGTGCGACAGATAACAGGCCCCAGCATTTT. It translates to CAWSATDNRPQHF.

The chain recombines TRBV7-2 with TRBJ2-3; maybe TRBD1 (5 bases). The V end lost 5 bases, the J end lost 5 bases, and 11 bases lay between the germline ends. This CDR3 has 13 residues. In germline, CDR1 is SGHTA, CDR2 FQGNSA. CDR3 sequence (DNA): TGTGCCAGCAGCCGTGACAGCGAAGATACGCAGTATTTT. This encodes CASSRDSEDTQYF.

The chain's CDR3 is CASSVSLALREQFF. The CDR3 region has the DNA TGTGCCAGCAGTGTTTCCCTAGCCCTGAGGGAACAGTTCTTC. The J gene is TRBJ2-1, the V gene TRBV25-1; perhaps TRBD2 as D (5 bases). Per germline, CDR1 MGHDK and CDR2 SYGVNS. The length of the CDR3 is 14 residues. Trimming cost V 4 bases and J 13 bases, with 20 bases left between them.

This clone occurred a few times. The chain joins TRBV7-2 to TRBJ1-5; 11 bases are shared with TRBD1. The ends lost 5 bases at V and 6 bases at J; junction bases unmatched: 6. Germline loops: CDR1 SGHTA, CDR2 FQGNSA. CDR3 size: 15 residues. CDR3 amino acids: CASSPGTGGGQPQHF. The CDR3 DNA follows: TGTGCCAGCAGCCCCGGGACAGGGGGAGGTCAGCCCCAGCATTTT.

The J gene is TRBJ2-7, the V gene TRBV9, with D tentatively TRBD2 (6 bases). The germline V and J ends were trimmed by 2 bases and 4 bases, with 13 bases remaining between them. The CDR3 extends over 14 amino acids. Looked up from germline, CDR1 is SGDLS and CDR2 is YYNGEE. The chain's CDR3 is CASSVSDSGYEQYF. CDR3 sequence (DNA): TGTGCCAGCAGCGTGAGTGATAGCGGATACGAGCAGTACTTC.

This clone was observed a handful of times. This sample includes further DNA sequences coding for the same CDR3. The chain carries TRBV18 and TRBJ2-7; tentatively, D is TRBD1 (6 bases). The CDR3 runs to 14 residues. The ends were cut back, 3 bases at V and 0 bases at J, with 9 bases in the middle. Germline V gives CDR1 KGHSH, CDR2 LQKENI. The CDR3 here is CASSPRDNSYEQYF. CDR3 bases: TGTGCCAGCTCACCCCGGGACAACTCCTACGAGCAGTACTTC.

CDR3 DNA: TGTGCCAGCACCCCTGGGGCAGGGGTTGGCTACACCTTC. Translated: CASTPGAGVGYTF. V gene TRBV7-2 combines with J gene TRBJ1-2; tentative D call: TRBD1 (6 bases). Trimming shortened V by 7 bases and J by 7 bases, and 16 bases separated the two germline ends. This CDR3 has 13 residues. Per the germline V gene, CDR1 is SGHTA and CDR2 is FQGNSA.

This clone has only a few counts. This chain links TRBV20-1 with TRBJ2-1; the D is unclear. Germline values: CDR1 DFQATT, CDR2 SNEGSKA (reference sequence). The length of the CDR3 is 10 residues. Trimming removed 0 bases at V and 12 bases at J, with 6 bases between. Here the CDR3 reads CSARDRGQFF. The CDR3 bases are TGCAGTGCTAGAGACAGAGGGCAGTTCTTC.

The chain employs TRBV11-2 and TRBJ2-1; possible D gene TRBD2, 6 bases. This CDR3 spans 17 amino acids. The germline V gene has CDR1 SGHAT and CDR2 FQNNGV. The germline V and J ends were trimmed by 2 bases and 4 bases, with 18 bases remaining between them. In DNA form, the CDR3 reads TGTGCCAGCAGCTTACGTCTATCGCGGGACTCGTACAATGAGCAGTTCTTC. Its protein product is CASSLRLSRDSYNEQFF.

This clone was counted between two and nine times. The chain links TRBV27 to TRBJ1-1; possible D gene TRBD1, 5 bases. This CDR3 is built from 12 residues. Trimming took 6 bases from V and 0 from J, leaving 5 bases between them. Germline V gene sequence: CDR1 MNHEY, CDR2 SMNVEV (reference sequence). In DNA form, the CDR3 reads TGTGCCAGCAGGGGGCTGAACACTGAAGCTTTCTTT. This translates into CASRGLNTEAFF.

This sequence joins TRBV2 and TRBJ2-3; a weak D match, TRBD2 (5 bases). The V gene lost 2 bases and the J gene lost 6 bases, with 15 bases spanning the gap. Germline CDR1 is SNHLY and CDR2 is FYNNEI. CDR3 size: 15 residues. The DNA of the CDR3 is TGTGCCAGCAGTGAAAGGCGGGCAGGTCAGGATACGCAGTATTTT. Protein: CASSERRAGQDTQYF.

This chain joins TRBV30 and TRBJ2-1; 8 positions agree with TRBD1. V lost 0 bases to trimming and J lost 6 bases; unmatched junction nucleotides: 10. Germline CDR1 reads GTSNPN; CDR2 reads SVGIG (reference sequence). The CDR3 has 16 amino acids. CDR3: CAWSVPQGGGGNEQFF. CDR3 nucleotides: TGTGCCTGGAGTGTCCCACAGGGGGGTGGAGGCAATGAGCAGTTCTTC.

The chain joins TRBV7-9 to TRBJ2-7; 9 positions match TRBD1. The CDR3 spans 16 residues. CDR1 is SEHNR, CDR2 FQNEAQ, per germline (reference sequence). Trimming took 5 bases from V and 8 from J; bases not matched to a gene: 16. The CDR3 DNA follows: TGTGCCAGCAGCGAAAGCAGCACGGGACAGGGTTTCAAGCAGTACTTC. This codes for CASSESSTGQGFKQYF.

There are a few counts of this clone. CDR3: CASSDSPYEQYF. CDR3 sequence (DNA): TGTGCCAGCAGTGACAGTCCCTACGAGCAGTACTTC. The chain is built from TRBV6-5 and TRBJ2-7; possibly TRBD1 for D (5 bases). Trimming removed 5 bases at V and 2 bases at J, with 7 bases between. CDR1 is MNHEY and CDR2 is SVGAGI in the germline V gene. This CDR3 spans 12 amino acids.

The gene calls are TRBV2 and TRBJ1-5; no clear D gene. This CDR3 spans 14 amino acids. V lost 2 bases and J 4 bases, leaving 9 bases between the germline ends. The germline CDR1 and CDR2 sequences are SNHLY and FYNNEI. In nucleotides, the CDR3 is TGTGCCAGCAGTGAAAAACGGGAGAATCAGCCCCAGCATTTT. This gives the protein CASSEKRENQPQHF.

This sequence joins TRBV27 and TRBJ2-1; 9 positions match TRBD2. V dropped 1 base and J dropped 8; count of bases not matched to a gene: 12. The CDR3 spans 17 residues. CDR1 is MNHEY, CDR2 SMNVEV, per germline (reference sequence). The CDR3 DNA sequence: TGTGCCAGCAGTTTATGGGGGCGGGAGGGCCTTTTTGATGAGCAGTTCTTC. This gives the protein CASSLWGREGLFDEQFF.

The chain combines TRBV27 with TRBJ1-3, with D unresolved. V was pared by 3 bases and J by 0 bases, with 6 bases between. Per germline, CDR1 MNHEY and CDR2 SMNVEV (reference sequence). This CDR3 spans 14 amino acids. This CDR3 reads CASSFTSSGNTIYF. CDR3 DNA sequence: TGTGCCAGCAGTTTTACAAGCTCTGGAAACACCATATATTTT.

The V and J genes are TRBV7-9 and TRBJ1-1; D is undetermined. Trimming pared 1 base from V and 6 bases from J, leaving 9 bases between. The CDR3 extends over 13 amino acids. Germline V gene data show CDR1 as SEHNR and CDR2 as FQNEAQ (reference sequence). CDR3 in amino acids: CASSLGGFAEAFF. CDR3 nucleotide sequence: TGTGCCAGCAGCTTAGGAGGGTTCGCTGAAGCTTTCTTT. The full variable domain, with the rest looked up from reference TRBV7-9 and TRBJ1-1, is DTGVSQNPRHKITKRGQNVTFRCDPISEHNRLYWYRQTLGQGPEFLTYFQNEAQLEKSRLLSDRFSAERPKGSFSTLEIQRTEQGDSAMYLCASSLGGFAEAFFGQGTRLTVV.

This clone was recorded a few times. J is TRBJ2-7 and V is TRBV6-1, with 12 nucleotides matching TRBD2. CDR3 length equals 15 residues. The V segment lost 4 bases and the J segment 4 bases; nucleotides outside the gene matches: 5. The germline V gene has CDR1 MNHNS and CDR2 SASEGT. In DNA form, the CDR3 reads TGTGCCAGCAGTGGACTAGCGGGAGCCCGGTACGAGCAGTACTTC. Its translation is CASSGLAGARYEQYF.

This clone was seen only a few times. J is TRBJ2-2 and V is TRBV18; 7 bases are shared with TRBD2. J was trimmed by 5 bases and V by 5 bases; bases with no gene match: 5. CDR3 length equals 14 residues. Germline V gene data show CDR1 as KGHSH and CDR2 as LQKENI. The CDR3 spells CASSSSGVTGELFF. Here the CDR3 DNA reads TGTGCCAGCTCATCTAGCGGCGTTACCGGGGAGCTGTTTTTT. The full variable domain, completed using reference TRBV18 and TRBJ2-2, is NAGVMQNPRHLVRRRGQEARLRCSPMKGHSHVYWYRQLPEEGLKFMVYLQKENIIDESGMPKERFSAEFPKEGPSILRIQQVVRGDSAAYFCASSSSGVTGELFFGEGSRLTVL.

The gene calls are TRBV4-3 and TRBJ1-5; D not certain. The CDR3 is 15 residues long. V lost 2 bases and J lost 0, with 8 bases in between. Germline CDR1 reads LGHNA; CDR2 reads YSLEER. The CDR3 spells CASSQLADSNQPQHF. In DNA, the CDR3 is TGCGCCAGCAGCCAACTGGCTGATAGCAATCAGCCCCAGCATTTT.

This clone has just a few counts. This chain links TRBV30 with TRBJ2-6; possible D gene TRBD2, 6 bases. This CDR3 has 16 amino acids. V was shortened by 0 bases and J by 1 base, with 10 bases between the two germline ends. Germline CDR1 and CDR2: GTSNPN and SVGIG (reference sequence). DNA for the CDR3: TGTGCCTGGAGTGTGGGGGGTTATTCTGGGGCCAACGTCCTGACTTTC. It yields the protein CAWSVGGYSGANVLTF.

The V call is TRBV11-2, the J call TRBJ2-5, with D possibly being TRBD2 (6 bases). The germline gives CDR1 SGHAT, CDR2 FQNNGV. Trimming pared 3 bases from V and 4 bases from J, leaving 12 bases between. There are 14 residues in the CDR3. The CDR3 DNA reads TGTGCCAGCAGCTTTACGGACGGGGGAGAGACCCAGTACTTC. Translated, it gives CASSFTDGGETQYF.

The rearrangement joins TRBV30 to TRBJ2-5; tentative D call: TRBD1 (5 bases). The V end lost 2 bases, the J end lost 4 bases, and 17 bases lay between the germline ends. Germline-derived CDR1 and CDR2 are GTSNPN and SVGIG (reference sequence). This CDR3 spans 15 amino acids. CDR3 amino acids: CAWSLQGSRRETQYF. DNA of the CDR3: TGTGCCTGGAGTTTGCAGGGATCCAGAAGAGAGACCCAGTACTTC.

In its sample, this clone was seen a few times. The chain uses TRBV18 and TRBJ1-2; maybe TRBD1 (5 bases). V was trimmed by 2 bases and J by 4 bases, leaving 23 bases between them. Germline CDR1 and CDR2: KGHSH and LQKENI. The CDR3 has 18 residues. CDR3 nucleotides: TGTGCCAGCTCACCAAGGAGACAGTGGCAAGATGAGACCTATGGCTACACCTTC. Translated: CASSPRRQWQDETYGYTF.

This clone was detected a few times. The V call is TRBV4-1, the J call TRBJ1-5; D remains ambiguous. The CDR3 has 16 amino acids. The germline V gene has CDR1 MGHRA and CDR2 YSYEKL. The V end lost 6 bases, the J end lost 0 bases, and 15 bases lay between the germline ends. The CDR3 loop is CASRRAAQYSNQPQHF. Here the CDR3 DNA reads TGCGCCAGCAGGCGTGCCGCACAGTATAGCAATCAGCCCCAGCATTTT.

V gene TRBV15 combines with J gene TRBJ2-1; no clear D. V lost 3 bases and J lost 10, with 16 bases in between. CDR3 length: 14 amino acids. CDR1 is LNHNV and CDR2 is YYDKDF in the germline V gene (reference sequence). CDR3 nucleotide sequence: TGTGCCACCAGCAGGGGCCCCTTTGACCGCGAGCAGTTCTTC. It encodes CATSRGPFDREQFF.

The chain combines TRBV9 with TRBJ2-1; 13 positions match TRBD2. The CDR3 is made up of 15 amino acids. V gave up 6 bases and J gave up 8 bases; unmatched junction bases: 8. CDR1 is SGDLS, CDR2 YYNGEE, per germline. Written as DNA, the CDR3 is TGTGCCAGCACACGGACTAGCGGGAGTATCTATGAGCAGTTCTTC. It encodes CASTRTSGSIYEQFF.

This clone occurred a few times. This chain joins TRBV18 and TRBJ2-7; 10 bases are shared with TRBD2. The ends lost 6 bases at V and 3 bases at J; junction bases unmatched: 8. The CDR3 is made up of 15 amino acids. Germline assignment: CDR1 KGHSH and CDR2 LQKENI. This CDR3 is CASSPSGRALYEQYF. CDR3 nucleotides: TGTGCCAGCTCGCCCAGCGGGAGGGCCCTCTACGAGCAGTACTTC.